This T cell receptor (beta chain) derives from a study of STAT5B mutations in CD4+ large granular lymphocyte leukemia. Overall study context: The CDR3 'QG' motif was associated with a particular HLA allele among healthy donors. General study findings and limits: TRBV06-family usage was enriched in top patient clones (8/27) versus controls (2/35).

Under the authors' procedure: The detection floor for productive clonotype frequency was 2.59 x 10-5. The protocol was immunoSEQ multiplex PCR, while the TCRdb copy is restricted to in-frame clones and leaves out a portion. The V and J calls and clone size were taken over from that table, and D and trimming were inferred from the DNA. The profile shows almost 20,000 clones, around 84% of them singletons. With respect to this clone: Its antigen is not identified.

J lost 9 bases, V lost 2 bases, and 5 bases had no gene match. The CDR3 sequence is 13 residues long. Germline-derived CDR1 and CDR2 are SGHKS and YYEKEE (reference sequence). The clonotype was recovered from a human donor in good health. This chain uses TRBV5-5 with TRBJ2-4; 7 bases map to TRBD1. Sequenced material: CD4+ T cells from blood buffy coats. The CDR3 loop is CASSFDRDGIQYF. As DNA, the CDR3 is TGTGCCAGCAGCTTCGACAGGGACGGCATTCAGTACTTC.